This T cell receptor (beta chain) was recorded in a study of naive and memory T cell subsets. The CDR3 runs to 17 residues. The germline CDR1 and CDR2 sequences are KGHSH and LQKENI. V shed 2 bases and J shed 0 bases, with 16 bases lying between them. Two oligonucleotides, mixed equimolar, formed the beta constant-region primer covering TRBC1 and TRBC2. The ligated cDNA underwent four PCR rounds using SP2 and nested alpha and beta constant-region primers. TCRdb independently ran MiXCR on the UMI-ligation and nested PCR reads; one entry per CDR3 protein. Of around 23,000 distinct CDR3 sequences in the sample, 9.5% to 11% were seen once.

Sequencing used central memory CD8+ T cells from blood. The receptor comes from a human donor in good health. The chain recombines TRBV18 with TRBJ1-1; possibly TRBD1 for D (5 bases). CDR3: CASSPWERGHLNTEAFF. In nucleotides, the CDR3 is TGTGCCAGCTCACCATGGGAACGGGGCCACCTGAACACTGAAGCTTTCTTT.